The T cell receptor (beta chain) under discussion was sequenced for a study of T cell responses to AZD1222 COVID-19 vaccine. The study, taken as a whole, reports: With two AZD1222 doses given, Spike-specific TCR breadth and depth both rose. Just six AZD1222 recipients were seropositive at baseline. Along spike, vaccine-associated CD4 TCRs were found throughout, with dominance at 160-218 and 743-854. Repertoires were collected only later (after the peak T cell response had occurred).

Generated by immunoSEQ multiplex PCR, the TCRdb table keeps only in-frame clones and is missing some. The sample records some 120,000 clones, 80% to 90% being singletons. On this clone itself: As yet, its antigen is unknown.

Germline CDR1 and CDR2: LNHDA and SQIVND (reference sequence). The CDR3 length is 12 residues. V dropped 5 bases and J dropped 6 bases, with 7 bases sitting between them. The rearrangement links TRBV19 to TRBJ1-4, with unresolved D. The sample consisted of peripheral blood, taken 28 days after the second AZD1222 dose. The sequence came from an adult who received the AZD1222 COVID-19 vaccine. The CDR3 reads CASSDGYEKLFF. In DNA form, the CDR3 reads TGTGCCAGTAGTGACGGTTATGAAAAACTGTTTTTT. Full variable domain (remainder filled in from reference TRBV19 and TRBJ1-4): DGGITQSPKYLFRKEGQNVTLSCEQNLNHDAMYWYRQDPGQGLRLIYYSQIVNDFQKGDIAEGYSVSREKKESFPLTVTSAQKNPTAFYLCASSDGYEKLFFGSGTQLSVL.